This record covers a single T cell receptor beta chain. This clone's antigen is unknown. No base qualities exist here, and no much larger clone lies one base off it. This sample was taken from a study of blood T cell repertoires in COVID-19 (dated by TCRdb to the early 2020s). With respect to the entire study: Samples covering the acute and convalescent phases of COVID-19 were provided by collaborators in the United States, Italy and Spain. The material from the prospective study consisted of cDNA or gDNA derived from T cells, B-cell-depleted T cells, or PBMCs. Deeply sampled blood TCRbeta repertoires from subjects exposed to, actively infected with, or recovered from COVID-19 were included in the dataset. The repertoires were made available in a free public database intended to serve as a resource for research on the immune response to SARS-CoV-2. The samples were drawn from the first 160 participants of the ongoing ImmuneRACE study and from 1,254 subjects provided by 6 global collaborators. The sample metadata nearly always contained a de-identified subject ID, COVID-19 status, age in years and sex. HLA class I and class II types, where available, came from metadata supplied by the sample provider rather than from assay-based typing.

CDR1 SGHVS and CDR2 FNYEAQ were looked up in the germline V gene. V loses 0 bases, J loses 8 bases, and the germline ends lie 13 bases apart. Including cysteine and phenylalanine, the CDR3 has 15 amino acids. Of all the DNA, just the CDR3 is kept, 45 bases in frame from base 1. Overall study results and their limits: The amount of clinical and demographic metadata varied by source and participant and was provided uncurated.

Whole blood was collected in K2EDTA tubes by collaborating institutions according to the institutions' own protocols. For TCRbeta analysis, collaborators shipped samples as frozen whole blood, isolated PBMCs, or DNA extracted from either of those sample types. TCRbeta CDR3 regions were amplified from genomic DNA by means of the immunoSEQ Assay, a bias-controlled multiplex PCR. As for how the authors treated the data: The number of nucleated cells in each sample was estimated from the amplification of reference gene primers within the assay. To quantify the absolute abundance of each unique TCRbeta CDR3 rearrangement, sequence reads were collapsed and filtered. For each sample, productive Simpson clonality was calculated as the square root of Simpson's diversity index over productive rearrangements. TCRdb took over this immuneACCESS table, retaining in-frame rearrangements with V and J assigned. Such tables are incomplete; in checked studies, under half of the missing clones stem from an unresolved V gene, and the remainder is unexplained. The V and J calls and clone size are taken from that table; D and trimming were inferred from the DNA. The sample has around 230,000 clones on record, just under 85% of them singletons. The top ten hold approximately 9.4% of the sample.

The chain was built from TRBV7-6 and TRBJ1-4, and perhaps TRBD1 as D gene, on 6 matching bases. The sequence was obtained from a woman aged 80 or over with acute or convalescent COVID-19. The sequencing sample was made of peripheral blood. In nucleotides, the sequence is TGTGCCAGCAGCTTAGCGGGGGGGGCCGCGGAAAAACTGTTTTTT. It codes for CASSLAGGAAEKLFF.